A selection of T cell receptor beta chains follows, all from one sample in a study of T-cell memory formation after mild COVID-19. TCRdb re-called the 5' RACE reads through MiXCR, storing one row per CDR3 protein. Among 400,000 or so distinct CDR3 sequences listed, about 20% were seen once. Sequenced sample: PBMCs or a T cell subset sorted from them (not recorded which). Receptors originate from an adult woman who had mild COVID-19 (a few samples of this study predate the infection). Cell type and time point are not known. Each CDR3 is given with its conserved first and last residue. A D gene is named only where the DNA matches it firmly. Clone size, where shown, is once, few, many, or a class for clones that have expanded.

J gene | D gene | V gene | clone size | CDR3 protein | CDR3 DNA
TRBJ2-7 | . | TRBV9 | . | CASSVDGKGTYEQYF | TGTGCCAGCAGCGTAGACGGGAAGGGGACCTACGAGCAGTACTTC
TRBJ2-2 | . | TRBV4-1 | few | CASSTGPGTGELFF | TGCGCCAGCTCCACCGGCCCCGGGACCGGGGAGCTGTTTTTT
TRBJ2-1 | TRBD2 | TRBV10-3 | . | CAISESTRTSGGAYNEQFF | TGTGCCATCAGTGAGTCGACTCGGACTAGCGGGGGGGCCTACAATGAGCAGTTCTTC
TRBJ1-6 | TRBD1 | TRBV27 | many | CASSPGQGFAYNSPLHF | TGTGCCAGCAGTCCGGGACAGGGTTTTGCCTATAATTCACCCCTCCACTTT
TRBJ2-5 | TRBD1 | TRBV5-1 | . | CASSTLGQDTQETQYF | TGCGCCAGCAGCACCCTGGGACAGGACACCCAAGAGACCCAGTACTTC
TRBJ2-2 | TRBD1 | TRBV7-9 | . | CASSYGQGFFTGELFF | TGTGCCAGCAGCTATGGACAGGGATTTTTCACCGGGGAGCTGTTTTTT
TRBJ2-1 | TRBD1 | TRBV7-3 | . | CASSPGVTGTGHPGEQFF | TGTGCCAGCAGCCCAGGGGTTACCGGGACAGGGCATCCGGGCGAGCAGTTCTTC
TRBJ2-7 | . | TRBV7-9 | few | CASSTSTVAYEQYF | TGTGCCAGCAGCACCTCGACAGTTGCCTACGAGCAGTACTTC
TRBJ2-3 | TRBD2 | TRBV18 | few | CASSPGTSEGTQYF | TGTGCCAGCTCACCCGGGACTAGTGAGGGTACGCAGTATTTT
TRBJ1-1 | TRBD1 | TRBV7-3 | . | CASSPTGGSTEAFF | TGTGCCAGCAGCCCGACAGGGGGGTCGACTGAAGCTTTCTTT
TRBJ2-5 | . | TRBV9 | few | CASSVASQFQETQYF | TGTGCCAGCAGCGTAGCTAGTCAGTTCCAAGAGACCCAGTACTTC
TRBJ1-2 | TRBD1 | TRBV4-1 | few | CASSQVRMAGGDYGYTF | TGCGCCAGCAGCCAAGTTCGTATGGCAGGGGGCGACTATGGCTACACCTTC
TRBJ2-2 | TRBD2 | TRBV20-1 | . | CSARAGGPDTGELFF | TGCAGTGCTAGAGCGGGAGGGCCGGACACCGGGGAGCTGTTTTTT
TRBJ1-1 | TRBD1 | TRBV6-5 | many | CASSDRGTEAFF | TGTGCCAGCAGTGACAGGGGAACTGAAGCTTTCTTT
TRBJ1-2 | . | TRBV7-9 | . | CASSQVLASNYGYTF | TGTGCCAGCAGCCAGGTCCTTGCATCGAACTATGGCTACACCTTC
TRBJ2-5 | . | TRBV20-1 | . | CSVLQTFQETQYF | TGCAGTGTACTTCAGACATTCCAAGAGACCCAGTACTTC
TRBJ1-3 | . | TRBV6-5 | . | CASSFKGHGNTIYF | TGTGCCAGCAGTTTTAAGGGTCATGGAAACACCATATATTTT
TRBJ1-1 | . | TRBV14 | . | CASSQILTGNTEAFF | TGTGCCAGCAGTCAAATTTTGACAGGGAACACTGAAGCTTTCTTT
TRBJ2-3 | TRBD2 | TRBV5-5 | . | CASSLAPGLAGGVGTQYF | TGTGCCAGCAGCTTGGCCCCGGGACTAGCGGGGGGAGTTGGTACGCAGTATTTT
TRBJ2-7 | TRBD2 | TRBV9 | . | CASSAGAGGRYEQYF | TGTGCCAGCAGCGCGGGCGCGGGAGGAAGGTACGAGCAGTACTTC
TRBJ2-3 | TRBD2 | TRBV12-3/TRBV12-4 | few | CASSLRVAGITDTQYF | TGTGCCAGCAGTTTAAGGGTAGCGGGGATCACAGATACGCAGTATTTT
TRBJ2-7 | . | TRBV27 | once | CASSTQGRYEQYF | TGTGCCAGCAGTACCCAGGGTCGGTACGAGCAGTACTTC
TRBJ1-6 | . | TRBV18 | . | CASSPGVVDAGSPLHF | TGTGCCAGCTCACCAGGGGTCGTAGACGCTGGATCACCCCTCCACTTT
TRBJ1-1 | . | TRBV3-1 | . | CASSQVHTEAFF | TGTGCCAGCAGCCAAGTTCACACTGAAGCTTTCTTT
TRBJ2-5 | TRBD2 | TRBV6-2/TRBV6-3 | few | CASSYLASGQETQYF | TGTGCCAGCAGTTATTTGGCTAGCGGCCAAGAGACCCAGTACTTC
TRBJ2-1 | . | TRBV7-2 | few | CASRVRPSEGNEQFF | TGTGCCAGCAGAGTTAGGCCTAGCGAAGGCAATGAGCAGTTCTTC
TRBJ2-5 | TRBD1 | TRBV20-1 | . | CSARGTGGRETQYF | TGCAGTGCTAGAGGGACAGGGGGCAGGGAGACCCAGTACTTC
TRBJ1-6 | . | TRBV3-1 | . | CASSQSRAVSPLHF | TGTGCCAGCAGCCAGTCACGGGCCGTCTCACCCCTCCACTTT
TRBJ2-1 | TRBD1 | TRBV24-1 | . | CATGTAIEQFF | TGTGCCACTGGGACAGCGATTGAGCAGTTCTTC
TRBJ2-7 | TRBD1 | TRBV12-3/TRBV12-4 | . | CASSPPRTGWTSYEQYF | TGTGCCAGCAGTCCCCCCCGGACAGGGTGGACCTCCTACGAGCAGTACTTC
TRBJ2-5 | . | TRBV29-1 | . | CSAEGYGEAQPETQYF | TGCAGCGCTGAAGGGTACGGGGAGGCTCAGCCAGAGACCCAGTACTTC
TRBJ2-3 | TRBD2 | TRBV24-1 | few | CATSDPIGGGYTDTQYF | TGTGCCACCAGTGACCCCATTGGGGGGGGTTACACAGATACGCAGTATTTT
TRBJ2-7 | . | TRBV9 | . | CASSGVGGDRNGEQYF | TGTGCCAGCAGCGGAGTGGGGGGGGACAGGAACGGAGAGCAGTACTTC
TRBJ2-7 | TRBD1 | TRBV24-1 | few | CATTTLDRGFYEQYF | TGTGCCACTACTACCTTGGACAGGGGATTTTACGAGCAGTACTTC
TRBJ2-5 | TRBD2 | TRBV9 | many | CASSPRGREEETQYF | TGTGCCAGCAGCCCCCGTGGGCGGGAGGAAGAGACCCAGTACTTC
TRBJ1-2 | TRBD1 | TRBV4-3 | . | CASSQEYGQGARGYTF | TGCGCCAGCAGCCAAGAGTATGGACAGGGGGCGCGAGGCTACACCTTC
TRBJ2-7 | . | TRBV3-1 | few | CASSQDSTHEQYF | TGTGCCAGCAGCCAAGATTCGACACACGAGCAGTACTTC
TRBJ2-7 | TRBD2 | TRBV28 | few | CASSPLADAYEQYF | TGTGCCAGCAGTCCACTAGCGGACGCCTACGAGCAGTACTTC
TRBJ2-3 | . | TRBV2 | . | CASSTALLDTQYF | TGTGCCAGCAGCACGGCCCTGCTCGATACGCAGTATTTT
TRBJ2-5 | TRBD2 | TRBV4-1 | . | CASSHSPSSGGPQETQYF | TGCGCCAGCAGCCACTCACCGAGTAGCGGGGGACCCCAAGAGACCCAGTACTTC
TRBJ2-1 | TRBD2 | TRBV7-9 | many | CASSAGVEQFF | TGTGCCAGCAGCGCGGGGGTTGAGCAGTTCTTC
TRBJ2-3 | TRBD2 | TRBV20-1 | . | CSAVWGLAGFGTQYF | TGCAGTGCCGTCTGGGGGCTAGCGGGCTTCGGTACGCAGTATTTT
TRBJ2-7 | . | TRBV3-1 | few | CASSQDTGAPYEQYF | TGTGCCAGCAGCCAAGATACGGGGGCCCCCTACGAGCAGTACTTC